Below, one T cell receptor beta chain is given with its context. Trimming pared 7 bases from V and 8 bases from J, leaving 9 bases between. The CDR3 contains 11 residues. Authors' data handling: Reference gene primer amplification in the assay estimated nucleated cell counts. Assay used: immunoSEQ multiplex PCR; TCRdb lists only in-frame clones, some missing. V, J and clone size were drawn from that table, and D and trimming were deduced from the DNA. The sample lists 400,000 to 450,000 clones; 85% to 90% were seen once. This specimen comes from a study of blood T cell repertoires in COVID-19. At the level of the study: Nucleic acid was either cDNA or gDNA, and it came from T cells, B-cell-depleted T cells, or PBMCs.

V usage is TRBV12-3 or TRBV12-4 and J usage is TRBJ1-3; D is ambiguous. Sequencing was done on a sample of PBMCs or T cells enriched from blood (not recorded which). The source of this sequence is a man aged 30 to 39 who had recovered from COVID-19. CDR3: CASTNSDTIYF. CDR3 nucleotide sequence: TGTGCCAGCACCAATTCGGACACCATATATTTT.